The T cell receptor beta chain under discussion was sequenced for a study of blood T cell repertoires in COVID-19. As originally analysed: Scientists estimated how many nucleated cells there were by amplifying reference gene primers. Repertoires were generated with immunoSEQ multiplex PCR, while TCRdb's copy carries only in-frame clones and drops some. V, J and clone size reflect that table, while D and trimming were determined from the DNA. Of roughly 100,000 clones in the sample, over 85% were seen once. The CDR3 extends over 13 amino acids. CDR1 LGHDT and CDR2 YNNKEL come from the germline V gene (reference sequence). Trimming left V 1 base short and J 8 bases short, with 11 bases between.

The sequence was collected from an elderly woman in a cohort sampled during active COVID-19. The chain combines TRBV3-1 (or the pseudogene TRBV3-2) with TRBJ1-2, with D perhaps matching TRBD1 (6 bases). The sample comprised peripheral blood. CDR3 amino acids: CASSQAGVEGYTF. CDR3 nucleotide sequence: TGTGCCAGCAGCCAAGCAGGGGTGGAAGGCTACACCTTC.